This record looks at one T cell receptor (beta chain) sequence and its context. What it binds is unknown. PCR was performed using 60 Vbeta and 13 Jbeta primers. Here immunoSEQ multiplex PCR was the method, and the copy in TCRdb shows in-frame clones only, minus some. The table has 100,000 to 150,000 clones, approximately 71% seen once. This record comes from a study of cytomegalovirus exposure and HLA in healthy donors. General observations from the study: The authors enumerated 150 to 200 TCR beta chains as linked to cytomegalovirus. Later analysis showed most CMV-associated TCR beta chains appearing HLA-restricted. An analysis that was carried out later associated about 17,000 TCR beta sequences with HLA alleles at 0.05 false discovery rate. There were several of the most significant clusters that appeared linked to common viral pathogens in a later analysis.

This CDR3 is built from 16 residues. Germline V gene data show CDR1 as SEHNR and CDR2 as FQNEAQ (reference sequence). Trimming left V 6 bases short and J 1 base short, with 17 bases between. This TCR derives from a woman aged 50 to 60 in good health and CMV-seronegative. This chain links TRBV7-9 with TRBJ2-3; possibly TRBD2 for D (6 bases). Sequencing input: PBMCs. In nucleotides, the CDR3 is TGTGCCAGCAGAGGGCCCAGCGGAGGGGGCACAGATACGCAGTATTTT. Translation: CASRGPSGGGTDTQYF.